One and the same sample provided the 32 T cell receptor beta chains below, sequenced in a study of glioma-infiltrating T cells. TCR alpha and beta CDR3 regions were amplified from RNA using iRepertoire nested multiplex PCR. TCRdb redid the calling of the multiplex PCR reads with MiXCR, one entry per CDR3 protein. This table has 300,000 to 450,000 distinct CDR3 sequences, 41% appearing once. Sequences were obtained from glioma tissue, nonneoplastic brain tissue, or PBMCs (not recorded which). All receptors derive from a human donor with low-grade glioma or glioblastoma, undergoing nonglioma brain surgery, or in good health (not recorded which).

About this clonotype itself: A read error may produce the germline difference seen at one junction end. The chain couples TRBV24-1 to TRBJ2-3; 7 bases align to TRBD1. Germline CDR1 reads KGHDR; CDR2 reads SFDVKD. The CDR3 runs 21 residues. The chain's CDR3 is CATSDFHRNLQTGFPTDTQYF. The CDR3 nucleotides read TGTGCCACCAGTGATTTCCACCGAAACTTGCAGACAGGGTTCCCCACAGATACTCAGTATTTT.

Comment on this clonotype: A junction boundary mismatches the germline segment, possibly from a read error. Here the CDR3 DNA reads TGCAGTTGGAGACCGGGACAGGGGGCCTCCGACGAGCGGTACTTC. It codes for CSWRPGQGASDERYF. The chain recombines TRBV20-1 with TRBJ2-7, with TRBD1 matching over 12 bases. The germline V gene encodes CDR1 DFQATT and CDR2 SNEGSKA (reference sequence). The CDR3 spans 15 residues.

This clonotype has ten or more counts. The rearrangement links TRBV28 to TRBJ2-7; D is perhaps TRBD1 (5 bases). This CDR3 spans 13 amino acids. From germline, CDR1 is MDHEN and CDR2 SYDVKM. Trimming pared 1 base from V and 4 bases from J, leaving 8 bases between. This CDR3 reads CASSLYQGYEQYF. In nucleotides, the CDR3 is TGTGCCAGCAGTTTATACCAGGGTTACGAGCAGTACTTC.

The rearrangement joins TRBV18 to TRBJ1-4; D gene uncertain. The CDR3 loop spans 15 amino acids. Germline CDR1 reads KGHSH; CDR2 reads LQKENI. The germline V and J ends were trimmed by 2 bases and 2 bases, with 9 bases remaining between them. The CDR3 loop reads CASSPDYATNEKLFF. CDR3 nucleotides: TGTGCCAGCTCACCAGACTACGCGACTAATGAAAAACTGTTTTTT.

The chain joins TRBV6-2 or TRBV6-3 to TRBJ2-3; 12 bases match TRBD2. This CDR3 contains 15 residues. Germline V gene data show CDR1 as MNHEY and CDR2 as SVGEGT. The V segment lost 7 bases and the J segment 13 bases; nucleotides outside the gene matches: 15. The CDR3 DNA is TGTGCCAGCATCTCCCGGACTAGCGGGAACGGTAGGGAGTATTTT. Amino acids: CASISRTSGNGREYF.

In regard to this clonotype: It is likely a read error, because the conserved phenylalanine at the end of the CDR3 is missing. This chain links TRBV6-2 or TRBV6-3 with TRBJ1-6; no definite D call. CDR1 and CDR2 (germline): MNHEY, SVGEGT. This CDR3 spans 14 amino acids. In DNA, the CDR3 is TGTGCCAGCAGTCCCCCGGGATATAATTCACACCTCCACTCT. This sequence encodes CASSPPGYNSHLHS.

This clonotype was observed at least ten times. The V gene is TRBV20-1, the J gene TRBJ1-5, with D possibly matching TRBD1 (5 bases). V dropped 4 bases and J dropped 4 bases, with 20 bases sitting between them. The V gene's germline CDR1 is DFQATT and CDR2 SNEGSKA (reference sequence). This CDR3 is built from 16 residues. CDR3 sequence: CSAKRRWGLLNQPQHF. The CDR3 coding sequence is TGCAGTGCTAAGAGGCGATGGGGACTTTTAAATCAGCCCCAGCATTTT.

With respect to this clonotype: One base away lies a much larger clone, so this may be a sequencing read error. The genes are TRBV28 and TRBJ1-5; D unresolved. The CDR3 consists of 13 residues. CDR1 is MDHEN and CDR2 is SYDVKM in the germline V gene. The CDR3 is CASSLWQDQTQHF. The CDR3 bases are TGTGCCAGCAGCTTGTGGCAGGATCAGACCCAGCATTTT.

This clonotype was seen a handful of times. The V call is TRBV20-1, the J call TRBJ1-3, with 8 bases fitting TRBD1. Germline values: CDR1 DFQATT, CDR2 SNEGSKA (reference sequence). This CDR3 comprises 14 residues. With V trimmed by 2 bases and J by 8 bases, 8 bases remained unmatched. As DNA, the CDR3 is TGCAGTGCTAGACAGGGGGCCTTAGGGGACACCATATATTTT. Amino acids: CSARQGALGDTIYF.

This chain connects TRBV7-3 to TRBJ2-7; unclear D gene. The CDR3 is made up of 14 amino acids. From germline, CDR1 is SGHTA and CDR2 FQGTGA. V gave up 6 bases and J gave up 2 bases, with 14 bases separating them. The CDR3 nucleotides are TGTGCCAGCAGGAGACCGGAGAGTCCCTACGAGCAGTACTTC. Encoded protein: CASRRPESPYEQYF. Filled out from reference TRBV7-3 and TRBJ2-7, the complete variable domain reads GAGVSQTPSNKVTEKGKYVELRCDPISGHTALYWYRQSLGQGPEFLIYFQGTGAADDSGLPNDRFFAVRPEGSVSTLKIQRTERGDSAVYLCASRRPESPYEQYFGPGTRLTVT.

Many counts were recorded for this clonotype. The chain couples TRBV27 to TRBJ2-1; D may match TRBD1 or TRBD2 (5 bases each). The CDR3 runs 15 residues. Trimming removed 3 bases from V and 3 bases from J, with 12 bases in between. Germline CDR1 reads MNHEY; CDR2 reads SMNVEV (reference sequence). DNA for the CDR3: TGTGCCAGCAGTTTGCGAGGGGCCCTCTACAATGAGCAGTTCTTC. Protein sequence: CASSLRGALYNEQFF.

CDR3 DNA sequence: TGTGCCAGTAGTCCGACGGACAGTCCGGCTTTCTATGGCTACACCTTC. It specifies CASSPTDSPAFYGYTF. The chain combines TRBV19 with TRBJ1-2; weak D call: TRBD1 (6 bases). This CDR3 spans 16 amino acids. Germline CDR1 reads LNHDA; CDR2 reads SQIVND (reference sequence). The ends were cut back, 5 bases at V and 4 bases at J, with 20 bases in the middle.

A remark on this clonotype: A single base separates this from a much larger clone, so it may be a read error. The chain carries TRBV28 and TRBJ2-7; possibly TRBD1 for D (6 bases). The length of the CDR3 is 13 residues. Looked up from germline, CDR1 is MDHEN and CDR2 is SYDVKM. Trimming shortened V by 4 bases and J by 7 bases, and 14 bases separated the two germline ends. CDR3 nucleotides: TGTGCCAGCAGTTATGCCAGGGACAATGAGCAGTACTTC. Amino acids: CASSYARDNEQYF.

Ten or more counts support this clonotype. The V call is TRBV28, the J call TRBJ1-5; D remains ambiguous. Trimming cost V 5 bases and J 6 bases, with 14 bases left between them. Per the germline V gene, CDR1 is MDHEN and CDR2 is SYDVKM. The CDR3 loop spans 14 amino acids. CDR3 DNA: TGTGCCAGCAGTGTAACTAGCGGGTTTCAGCCCCAGCATTTT. Its translation is CASSVTSGFQPQHF.

There are a few counts of this clonotype. The CDR3 is CATSRATVQETQYF. Written as DNA, the CDR3 is TGTGCCACCAGCAGAGCGACAGTCCAAGAGACCCAGTACTTC. This chain links TRBV15 with TRBJ2-5; maybe TRBD1 (5 bases). V lost 1 base and J lost 1, with 7 bases in between. Germline loops: CDR1 LNHNV, CDR2 YYDKDF (reference sequence). The CDR3 contains 14 residues. The entire variable domain, with the rest obtained from reference TRBV15 and TRBJ2-5, is as follows: DAMVIQNPRYQVTQFGKPVTLSCSQTLNHNVMYWYQQKSSQAPKLLFHYYDKDFNNEADTPDNFQSRRPNTSFCFLDIRSPGLGDTAMYLCATSRATVQETQYFGPGTRLLVL.

Note on this clonotype: One end of the junction fails to match germline, which may point to a read error. The genes are TRBV20-1 and TRBJ1-6; D might be TRBD1 (5 bases). Per the germline V gene, CDR1 is DFQATT and CDR2 is SNEGSKA (reference sequence). This CDR3 region has 16 residues. DNA of the CDR3: TGCGGTGCTAGGGCCGAGATGGACATGATTAATTCACCCCTCCACTTT. Residues: CGARAEMDMINSPLHF.

The sample holds many counts of this clonotype. The chain links TRBV27 to TRBJ1-1; D call uncertain. Trimming took 4 bases from V and 1 from J, leaving 10 bases between them. This CDR3 contains 14 residues. The germline V gene has CDR1 MNHEY and CDR2 SMNVEV (reference sequence). CDR3 sequence (DNA): TGTGCCAGCAGTTACGGGTTGACGAACACTGAAGCTTTCTTT. Its translation: CASSYGLTNTEAFF.

The chain couples TRBV20-1 to TRBJ1-5; 10 bases line up with TRBD1. The CDR3 totals 14 residues. Germline V gene sequence: CDR1 DFQATT, CDR2 SNEGSKA (reference sequence). V was clipped by 3 bases and J by 7 bases; unmatched bases: 6. CDR3 region: CSAREGQGMQPQHF. The DNA of the CDR3 is TGCAGTGCTAGGGAGGGACAGGGGATGCAGCCCCAGCATTTT.

On this clonotype: This could be a read error, since a much larger clone is one nucleotide away. The genes are TRBV27 and TRBJ1-6, with 10 bases that match TRBD1. Germline assignment: CDR1 MNHEY and CDR2 SMNVEV (reference sequence). There are 15 residues in the CDR3. The CDR3 sequence: CASRDRGLGDSPLHF. DNA of the CDR3: TGTGCCAGCAGAGACAGGGGGCTCGGGGATTCGCCCCTCCACTTT.

The chain is built from TRBV20-1 and TRBJ1-2, with TRBD1 identical over 7 bases. V was clipped by 0 bases and J by 5 bases; unmatched bases: 9. The CDR3 covers 15 residues. From germline, CDR1 is DFQATT and CDR2 SNEGSKA (reference sequence). The CDR3 protein is CSARDQAGGVYGYTF. The CDR3 DNA reads as TGCAGTGCTAGAGATCAGGCAGGGGGTGTTTATGGCTACACCTTC.

V usage is TRBV3-1 and J usage is TRBJ2-1, with D maybe TRBD2 (6 bases). The CDR3 runs 15 residues. The germline V gene encodes CDR1 LGHDT and CDR2 YNNKEL (reference sequence). V was shortened by 6 bases and J by 5 bases, with 17 bases between the two germline ends. CDR3 sequence: CASRKLGLANNEQFF. In nucleotides, the CDR3 is TGTGCCAGCAGGAAACTGGGACTTGCCAACAATGAGCAGTTCTTC.

This clonotype was observed a few times. The V and J genes are TRBV20-1 and TRBJ1-4; TRBD1 might be the D (5 bases). Germline V gene sequence: CDR1 DFQATT, CDR2 SNEGSKA (reference sequence). This CDR3 is built from 18 residues. V gave up 5 bases and J gave up 2 bases, with 24 bases separating them. The CDR3 here is CSAPTTGTHLATNEKLFF. The CDR3 DNA reads TGCAGTGCTCCAACGACCGGGACGCATCTCGCGACTAATGAAAAACTGTTTTTT.

The J gene is TRBJ2-7, the V gene TRBV7-9, with D perhaps being TRBD1 or TRBD2 (5 bases each). Germline CDR1 reads SEHNR; CDR2 reads FQNEAQ (reference sequence). The V and J ends lost 4 bases and 3 bases respectively, with 19 bases between them. CDR3 length equals 16 residues. CDR3 sequence reads: CASSSPRRGQFYEQYF. CDR3 in DNA: TGTGCCAGCAGCTCCCCCCGTCGGGGCCAATTCTACGAGCAGTACTTC.

On this clonotype: A much larger clone differs by one base, so this may be a read error. The conserved final phenylalanine or tryptophan is absent from the CDR3, which likely points to a read error. This chain connects TRBV20-1 to TRBJ2-1, with 7 bases lining up with TRBD2. This CDR3 has 15 residues. V lost 5 bases and J lost 0; bases outside the gene matches: 7. The germline CDR1 and CDR2 sequences are DFQATT and SNEGSKA (reference sequence). The CDR3 sequence is CSASRGEGSYNEQFI. In DNA, the CDR3 is TGCAGTGCTTCCCGGGGGGAGGGCTCCTACAATGAGCAGTTCATC.

The rearrangement uses TRBV7-9 and TRBJ2-2, with D unresolved. V dropped 1 base and J dropped 1 base, with 4 bases sitting between them. Germline V gene data show CDR1 as SEHNR and CDR2 as FQNEAQ (reference sequence). The CDR3 is 14 amino acids. The CDR3 region has the DNA TGTGCCAGCAGCTTAGGGGAGAACACCGGGGAGCTGTTTTTT. It translates to CASSLGENTGELFF.

To note about this clonotype: Just one base apart from a much larger clone, this may be a read error. The V and J genes are TRBV27 and TRBJ1-4; no definite D call. The CDR3 totals 14 residues. Trimming removed 5 bases at V and 8 bases at J, with 15 bases between. Per germline, CDR1 MNHEY and CDR2 SMNVEV (reference sequence). CDR3 sequence reads: CASSPTSAGEKLFF. The CDR3 DNA is TGTGCCAGCAGTCCTACCTCAGCAGGAGAAAAACTGTTTTTT.

This clonotype showed up just once. One end of the junction is discordant with germline, which a read error may explain. The V call is TRBV7-2, the J call TRBJ2-7, with 7 bases aligning to TRBD2. This CDR3 is 15 amino acids long. Looked up from germline, CDR1 is SGHTA and CDR2 is FQGNSA. CDR3 residues: CASSQEASPGREQYF. The CDR3 coding sequence is TGCGCCAGCAGCCAAGAGGCGTCCCCCGGGAGGGAGCAGTACTTC.

This chain joins TRBV10-3 and TRBJ1-2; D is ambiguous. V was cut by 10 bases and J by 6 bases, with 18 bases left in between. This CDR3 is 13 amino acids long. Germline lookup yields CDR1 ENHRY and CDR2 SYGVKD. CDR3 in DNA: TGTGCCACACTCCAGGAGGGTACCAATGGCTACACCTTC. Amino acids: CATLQEGTNGYTF.

This clonotype was detected ten times or more. The J gene is TRBJ1-5, the V gene TRBV28; 7 bases match TRBD1. This CDR3 spans 15 amino acids. V was clipped by 7 bases and J by 0 bases; unmatched bases: 6. The germline CDR1 and CDR2 sequences are MDHEN and SYDVKM. The CDR3 bases are TGTGCCAGCACCACACAGGGGTATAGCAATCAGCCCCAGCATTTT. This translates into CASTTQGYSNQPQHF.

The chain uses TRBV20-1 and TRBJ1-5; TRBD1 agrees at 8 bases. Germline V gene data show CDR1 as DFQATT and CDR2 as SNEGSKA (reference sequence). V gave up 3 bases and J gave up 7 bases; unmatched junction bases: 8. This CDR3 spans 14 amino acids. Here the CDR3 DNA reads TGCAGTGCTAGGTATACAGGGGGAGGGCAGCCCCAGCATTTT. This sequence encodes CSARYTGGGQPQHF.

As concerns this clonotype: At one of its ends the junction is not consistent with the germline gene, which may arise from a read error. The chain couples TRBV28 to TRBJ1-5; D is ambiguous. There are 12 residues in the CDR3. From germline, CDR1 is MDHEN and CDR2 SYDVKM. The CDR3 loop reads CASRLSTQPQHF. DNA for the CDR3: TGCGCCAGCCGACTCTCTACTCAGCCCCAGCATTTT.

This rearrangement joins TRBV11-2 to TRBJ2-3, with unresolved D. This CDR3 contains 14 residues. Germline V gives CDR1 SGHAT, CDR2 FQNNGV. V was trimmed by 2 bases and J by 6 bases, leaving 12 bases between them. CDR3 residues: CASSLSKGEDTQYF. The CDR3, as DNA: TGTGCCAGCAGCTTATCTAAGGGCGAGGATACGCAGTATTTT. Drawing the rest from reference TRBV11-2 and TRBJ2-3, the complete variable domain is EAGVAQSPRYKIIEKRQSVAFWCNPISGHATLYWYQQILGQGPKLLIQFQNNGVVDDSQLPKDRFSAERLKGVDSTLKIQPAKLEDSAVYLCASSLSKGEDTQYFGPGTRLTVL.